The 10 T cell receptor beta chains in this list originate from one sample, sequenced in a study of cytotoxic CD8 clonotypes in ibrutinib-treated CLL. Clones were read by immunoSEQ multiplex PCR, and TCRdb kept only the in-frame ones, dropping some. Altogether around 140,000 clones are present, roughly 76% being singletons, with the ten largest covering 5.1%. The sample consisted of PBMCs, taken after 24 months of ibrutinib treatment. These receptor sequences come from a human donor with chronic lymphocytic leukemia.

In this sample, this clone turned up a few times. V usage is TRBV18 and J usage is TRBJ1-5; D not resolved. The CDR3 consists of 13 residues. Germline V CDR1 and CDR2: KGHSH, LQKENI. Trimming removed 3 bases at V and 5 bases at J, with 8 bases between. In DNA, the CDR3 is TGTGCCAGCTCACCGGGTCGGGATCAGCCCCAGCATTTT. Translated: CASSPGRDQPQHF.

V usage is TRBV4-3 and J usage is TRBJ2-7; D is possibly TRBD1 (6 bases). The CDR3 length is 15 residues. The germline CDR1 and CDR2 sequences are LGHNA and YSLEER. V was trimmed by 1 base and J by 6 bases, leaving 16 bases between them. CDR3 sequence: CASSQGGIRGSEQYF. CDR3 coding DNA: TGCGCCAGCAGCCAAGGGGGTATCAGGGGTTCCGAGCAGTACTTC.

The chain has TRBV27 and TRBJ1-1, with D perhaps TRBD1 (5 bases). There are 12 residues in the CDR3. Germline V gives CDR1 MNHEY, CDR2 SMNVEV (reference sequence). Trimming took 3 bases from V and 5 from J, leaving 7 bases between them. The CDR3 sequence: CASSFAGTEAFF. CDR3 nucleotide sequence: TGTGCCAGCAGTTTCGCAGGGACTGAAGCTTTCTTT.

The gene calls are TRBV6-5 and TRBJ2-1, with 15 nucleotides matching TRBD2. After removal of 6 bases from V and 12 bases from J, the junction contained 6 bases not matched to a gene. This CDR3 contains 14 residues. The germline V gene encodes CDR1 MNHEY and CDR2 SVGAGI. The CDR3 DNA is TGTGCCAGCAGGCGGACTAGCGGGGGGGCTCGGCAGTTCTTC. It codes for CASRRTSGGARQFF.

In DNA form, the CDR3 reads TGTGCCAGCAGTCCGGACAGGTCCTCCTACGAGCAGTACTTC. It translates to CASSPDRSSYEQYF. This rearrangement joins TRBV28 to TRBJ2-7; TRBD1 aligns across 7 bases. Germline trimming cut 5 bases from V and 0 bases from J; bases unmatched to any gene: 4. This CDR3 spans 14 amino acids. CDR1 is MDHEN and CDR2 is SYDVKM in the germline V gene.

This chain uses TRBV7-2 with TRBJ2-5, with a weak D call TRBD1 (5 bases). The CDR3 runs to 14 residues. V lost 2 bases and J lost 3, with 10 bases in between. Germline values: CDR1 SGHTA, CDR2 FQGNSA. The chain's CDR3 is CASSLPGHKETQYF. The CDR3 DNA follows: TGTGCCAGCAGCTTACCCGGACACAAAGAGACCCAGTACTTC.

As to this clone: One base away lies a much larger clone, so this may be a sequencing read error. This rearrangement joins TRBV11-3 to TRBJ2-3; D is undetermined. Germline assignment: CDR1 SGHNT and CDR2 YENEEA. The CDR3 covers 13 residues. V was trimmed by 1 base and J by 2 bases, leaving 4 bases between them. This CDR3 is CASSLGPTDTQYF. In DNA, the CDR3 is TGTGCCAGCAGCTTAGGGCCCACAGATACGCAGTATTTT.

CDR3 DNA: TGTGCCAGTAGTCTGCGGACCAAAGAGACCCAGTACTTC. It specifies CASSLRTKETQYF. V is TRBV19 and J is TRBJ2-5; D is undetermined. CDR3 length equals 13 residues. V was cut by 5 bases and J by 3 bases, with 10 bases left in between. CDR1 is LNHDA and CDR2 is SQIVND in the germline V gene (reference sequence).

This chain links TRBV5-3 with TRBJ1-2; D might be TRBD1 (6 bases). TRBV5-3 is an ORF, with its function uncertain. CDR3 size: 14 residues. With 3 bases removed from V and 3 bases from J, the gap between germline ends came to 12 bases. CDR3 amino acids: CARSSQGSDYGYTF. In DNA form, the CDR3 reads TGTGCCAGAAGCTCCCAGGGGAGTGACTATGGCTACACCTTC.

This clone was seen just once. The rearrangement uses TRBV29-1 and TRBJ1-1, with D maybe TRBD1 (6 bases). The CDR3 is 14 amino acids. The germline gives CDR1 SQVTM, CDR2 ANQGSEA. V lost 1 base to trimming and J lost 1 base, with 10 bases between them. CDR3 loop: CSVEGAGANTEAFF. CDR3 DNA: TGCAGCGTTGAAGGGGCGGGGGCGAACACTGAAGCTTTCTTT.